The next 3 T cell receptor beta chains were all read from a single sample in a study of cytomegalovirus exposure and HLA in healthy donors. Some clones are missing from TCRdb's copy, which holds only in-frame ones; the method was immunoSEQ multiplex PCR. The profile shows about 130,000 clones, 85% to 90% of them singletons. Material: PBMCs. The receptors shown here come from a young man in good health and CMV-seronegative.

A single count supports this clone. This chain links TRBV15 with TRBJ2-1; D ambiguous. From germline, CDR1 is LNHNV and CDR2 YYDKDF (reference sequence). The CDR3 runs to 16 residues. Trimming pared 4 bases from V and 7 bases from J, leaving 20 bases between. The CDR3 loop is CATSKRSMVTENEQFF. The CDR3 DNA sequence: TGTGCCACCAGCAAACGTTCGATGGTAACGGAGAATGAGCAGTTCTTC.

The chain carries TRBV7-9 and TRBJ2-3; tentatively, D is TRBD2 (5 bases). CDR1 SEHNR and CDR2 FQNEAQ come from the germline V gene (reference sequence). This CDR3 has 14 amino acids. V was cut by 1 base and J by 2 bases, with 7 bases left in between. For the CDR3, the DNA is TGTGCCAGCAGCTTAGTAGCGTACACAGATACGCAGTATTTT. It codes for CASSLVAYTDTQYF.

V is TRBV15 and J is TRBJ2-3; 7 bases map to TRBD2. V was pared by 0 bases and J by 0 bases, with 3 bases of the junction left unmatched. CDR1 is LNHNV and CDR2 is YYDKDF in the germline V gene (reference sequence). This CDR3 has 16 residues. The CDR3 DNA follows: TGTGCCACCAGCAGAGATCGGGGGGTTAGCACAGATACGCAGTATTTT. Residues: CATSRDRGVSTDTQYF. Filled out from reference TRBV15 and TRBJ2-3, the complete variable domain reads DAMVIQNPRYQVTQFGKPVTLSCSQTLNHNVMYWYQQKSSQAPKLLFHYYDKDFNNEADTPDNFQSRRPNTSFCFLDIRSPGLGDTAMYLCATSRDRGVSTDTQYFGPGTRLTVL.